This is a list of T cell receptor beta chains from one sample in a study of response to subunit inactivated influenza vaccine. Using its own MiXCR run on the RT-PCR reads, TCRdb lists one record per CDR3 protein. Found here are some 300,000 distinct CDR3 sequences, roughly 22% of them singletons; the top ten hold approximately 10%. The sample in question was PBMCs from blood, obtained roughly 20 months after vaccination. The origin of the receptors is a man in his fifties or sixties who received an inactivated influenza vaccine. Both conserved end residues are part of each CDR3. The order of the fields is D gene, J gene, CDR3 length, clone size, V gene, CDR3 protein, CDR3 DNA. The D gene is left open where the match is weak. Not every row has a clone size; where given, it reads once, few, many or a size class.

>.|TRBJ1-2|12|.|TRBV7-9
CASSQGGNGYTF
TGTGCCAGCAGCCAAGGGGGGAATGGCTACACCTTC
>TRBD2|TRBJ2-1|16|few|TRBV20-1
CSARLTTSGSLNEQFF
TGCAGTGCTAGACTCACGACTAGCGGGAGTTTGAATGAGCAGTTCTTC
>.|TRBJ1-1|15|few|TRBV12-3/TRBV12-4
CASSPGLGPNTEAFF
TGTGCCAGCAGCCCGGGACTCGGGCCGAACACTGAAGCTTTCTTT
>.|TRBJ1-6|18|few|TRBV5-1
CASSLAGIGRTYNSPLHF
TGCGCCAGCAGCTTGGCAGGGATCGGTAGGACCTATAATTCACCCCTCCACTTT
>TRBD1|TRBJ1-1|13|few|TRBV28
CASRLTGVTEAFF
TGTGCCAGCAGGCTTACAGGGGTTACTGAAGCTTTCTTT
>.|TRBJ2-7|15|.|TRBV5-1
CASSPSPGEVYEQYF
TGCGCCAGCAGCCCGTCCCCGGGGGAGGTGTACGAGCAGTACTTC
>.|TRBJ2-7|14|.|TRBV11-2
CASSWPPTDYEQYF
TGTGCCAGCAGCTGGCCTCCTACTGACTACGAGCAGTACTTC
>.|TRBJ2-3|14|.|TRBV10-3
CAIRNPTSTDTQYF
TGTGCCATCAGAAATCCGACAAGCACAGATACGCAGTATTTT
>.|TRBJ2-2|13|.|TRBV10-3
CAIGHANTGELFF
TGTGCCATCGGCCACGCGAACACCGGGGAGCTGTTTTTT
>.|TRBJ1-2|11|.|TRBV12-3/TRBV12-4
CASSEGYGYTF
TGTGCCAGCAGTGAGGGTTATGGCTACACCTTC
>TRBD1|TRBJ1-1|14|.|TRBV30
CAWSLGTGFTEAFF
TGTGCCTGGAGTCTCGGGACAGGGTTCACTGAAGCTTTCTTT
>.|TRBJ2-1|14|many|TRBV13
CASSFFYQTNEQFF
TGTGCCAGCAGCTTTTTCTACCAGACAAATGAGCAGTTCTTC
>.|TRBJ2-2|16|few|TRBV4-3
CASSQDGLAGTGELFF
TGCGCCAGCAGCCAAGATGGTCTAGCAGGCACCGGGGAGCTGTTTTTT
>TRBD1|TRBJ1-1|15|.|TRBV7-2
CASNPGGTANTEAFF
TGTGCCAGCAACCCGGGAGGGACAGCGAACACTGAAGCTTTCTTT
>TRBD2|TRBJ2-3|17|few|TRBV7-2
CASSLASAGVSTDTQYF
TGTGCCAGCAGCTTAGCGTCAGCGGGGGTTAGCACAGATACGCAGTATTTT
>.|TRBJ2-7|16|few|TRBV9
CASSAGAGTTSYEQYF
TGTGCCAGCAGCGCAGGGGCCGGGACTACATCCTACGAGCAGTACTTC
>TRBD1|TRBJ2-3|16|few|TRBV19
CASSRYRGSSADTQYF
TGTGCCAGTAGCCGTTACAGGGGCAGTTCGGCAGATACGCAGTATTTT